Sequencing of this TCR beta chain was carried out in a study of cytomegalovirus exposure and HLA in healthy donors. On the study more broadly: Of around 400 genotyped donors, 75% to 90% grouped in the Caucasian-associated ancestry cluster.

On this clone: The antigen is undetermined.

There are 15 residues in the CDR3. Germline CDR1 is SGHAT and CDR2 is FQNNGV. V dropped 5 bases and J dropped 0 bases, with 10 bases sitting between them. The PCR contained 60 Vbeta and 13 Jbeta primers. The method was immunoSEQ multiplex PCR; TCRdb's version includes in-frame clones alone and lacks a portion of them. This sample has roughly 180,000 clones, with approximately 84% found just once. Study findings and constraints: Per a prior analysis, the majority of TCR beta V segments were productive roughly 87% or roughly 30% of the time. Altogether, 150 or so TCR beta chains were recorded as cytomegalovirus-associated. Most TCR sequences were uncommon, yet certain public TCRs appeared in many donors.

The clonotype originates from a girl aged 10 to 17 in good health and CMV-seropositive. The rearrangement joins TRBV11-2 to TRBJ2-2; the D gene is possibly TRBD1 (6 bases). The material sequenced was PBMCs. The CDR3 region has the DNA TGTGCCAGCAGCCCAGGGGCTTCGAACACCGGGGAGCTGTTTTTT. Residues: CASSPGASNTGELFF.